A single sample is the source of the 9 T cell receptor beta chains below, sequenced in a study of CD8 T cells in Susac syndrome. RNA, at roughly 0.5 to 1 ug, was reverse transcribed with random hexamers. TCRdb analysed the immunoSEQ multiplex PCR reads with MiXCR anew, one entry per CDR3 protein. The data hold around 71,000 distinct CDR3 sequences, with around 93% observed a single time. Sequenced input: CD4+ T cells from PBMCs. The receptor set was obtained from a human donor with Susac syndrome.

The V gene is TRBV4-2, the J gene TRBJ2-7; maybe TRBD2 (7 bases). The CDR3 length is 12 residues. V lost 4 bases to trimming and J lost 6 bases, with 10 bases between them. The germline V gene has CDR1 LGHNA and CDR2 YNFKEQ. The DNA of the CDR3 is TGTGCCAGCAGCCCCGGGGGGCTCGAGCAGTACTTC. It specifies CASSPGGLEQYF.

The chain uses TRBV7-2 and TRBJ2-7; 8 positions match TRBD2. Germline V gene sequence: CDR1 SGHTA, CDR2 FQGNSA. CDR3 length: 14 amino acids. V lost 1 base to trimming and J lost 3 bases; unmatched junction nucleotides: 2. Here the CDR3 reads CASSLGAGGYEQYF. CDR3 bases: TGTGCCAGCAGCTTAGGGGCGGGGGGCTACGAGCAGTACTTC.

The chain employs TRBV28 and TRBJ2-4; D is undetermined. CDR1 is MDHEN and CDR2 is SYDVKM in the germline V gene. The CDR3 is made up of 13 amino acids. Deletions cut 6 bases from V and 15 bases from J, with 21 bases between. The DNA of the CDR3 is TGTGCCAGCAGCCACCCTCTCAAGCTTACTCCGTACTTC. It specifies CASSHPLKLTPYF.

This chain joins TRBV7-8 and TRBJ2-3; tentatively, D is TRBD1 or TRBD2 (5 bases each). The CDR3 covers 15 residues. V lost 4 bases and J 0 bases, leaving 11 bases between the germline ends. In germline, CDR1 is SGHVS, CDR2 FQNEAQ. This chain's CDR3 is CASSSRETSTDTQYF. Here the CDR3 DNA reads TGTGCCAGCAGCTCCAGGGAGACTAGCACAGATACGCAGTATTTT.

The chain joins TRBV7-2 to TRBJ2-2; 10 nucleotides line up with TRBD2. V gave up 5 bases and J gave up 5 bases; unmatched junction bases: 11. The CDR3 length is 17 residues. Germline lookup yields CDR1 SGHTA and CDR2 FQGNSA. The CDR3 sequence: CASSQQQRGGRTGELFF. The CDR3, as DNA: TGTGCCAGCAGCCAACAGCAGCGGGGGGGCCGGACCGGGGAGCTGTTTTTT.

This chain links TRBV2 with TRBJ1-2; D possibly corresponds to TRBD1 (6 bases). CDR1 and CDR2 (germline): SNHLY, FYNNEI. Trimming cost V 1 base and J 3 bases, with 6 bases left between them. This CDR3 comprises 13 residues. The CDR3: CASSEEGDYGYTF. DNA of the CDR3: TGTGCCAGCAGTGAAGAGGGGGACTATGGCTACACCTTC.

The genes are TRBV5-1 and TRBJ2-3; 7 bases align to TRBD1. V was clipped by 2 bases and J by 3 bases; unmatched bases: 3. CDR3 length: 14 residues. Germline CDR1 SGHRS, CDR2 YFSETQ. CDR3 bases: TGCGCCAGCAGCTTAACAGGGGTAACAGATACGCAGTATTTT. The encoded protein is CASSLTGVTDTQYF.

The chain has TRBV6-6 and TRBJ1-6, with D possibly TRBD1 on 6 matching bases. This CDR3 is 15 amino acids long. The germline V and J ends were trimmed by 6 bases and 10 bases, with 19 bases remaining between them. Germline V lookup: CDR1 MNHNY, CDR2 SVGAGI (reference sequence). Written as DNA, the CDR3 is TGTGCCAGCAGCCTTAACAGGGAGCGCGGATCACCCCTCCACTTT. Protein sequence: CASSLNRERGSPLHF.

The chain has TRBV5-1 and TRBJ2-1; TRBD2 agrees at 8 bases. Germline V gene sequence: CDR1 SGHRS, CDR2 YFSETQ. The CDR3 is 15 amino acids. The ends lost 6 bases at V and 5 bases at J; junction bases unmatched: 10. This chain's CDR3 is CASKPGGVADNEQFF. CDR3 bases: TGCGCCAGCAAGCCCGGGGGGGTGGCAGACAATGAGCAGTTCTTC.